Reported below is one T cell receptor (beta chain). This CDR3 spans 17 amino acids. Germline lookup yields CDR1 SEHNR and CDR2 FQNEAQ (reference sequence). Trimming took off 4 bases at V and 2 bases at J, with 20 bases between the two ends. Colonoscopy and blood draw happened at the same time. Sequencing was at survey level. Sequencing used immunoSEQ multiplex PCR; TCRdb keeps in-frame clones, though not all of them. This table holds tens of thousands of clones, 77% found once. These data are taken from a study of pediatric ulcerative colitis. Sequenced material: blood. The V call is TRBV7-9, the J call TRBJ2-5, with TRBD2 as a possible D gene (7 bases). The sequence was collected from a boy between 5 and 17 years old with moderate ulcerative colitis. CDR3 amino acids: CASSSRGEGVGQETQYF. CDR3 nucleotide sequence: TGTGCCAGCAGCTCAAGGGGGGAGGGGGTAGGTCAAGAGACCCAGTACTTC.